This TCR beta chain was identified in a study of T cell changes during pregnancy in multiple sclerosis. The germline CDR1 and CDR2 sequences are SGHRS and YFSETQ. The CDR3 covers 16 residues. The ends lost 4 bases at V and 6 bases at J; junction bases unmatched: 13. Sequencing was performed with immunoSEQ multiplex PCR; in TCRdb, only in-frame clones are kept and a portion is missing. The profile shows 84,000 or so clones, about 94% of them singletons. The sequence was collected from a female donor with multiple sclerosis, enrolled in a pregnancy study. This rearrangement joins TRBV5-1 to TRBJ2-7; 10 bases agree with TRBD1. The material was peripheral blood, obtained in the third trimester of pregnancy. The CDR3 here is CASSPIPGQGISEQYF. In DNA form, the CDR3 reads TGCGCCAGCAGCCCTATTCCGGGACAGGGGATCAGCGAGCAGTACTTC.